These 10 T cell receptor beta chains came from one sample sequenced in a study of shared clonotypes between healthy human individuals. Method: immunoSEQ multiplex PCR; TCRdb's copy keeps in-frame clones and lacks some. The data contain 1.6 million or so clones, roughly 96% of them singletons. Sequencing was performed on naive CD4+ T cells sorted from blood. Subset: CD45RA+ positively selected. The receptors were gathered from a man aged 30-40 years in good health.

The chain joins TRBV28 to TRBJ2-2; TRBD1 aligns across 9 bases. This CDR3 spans 16 amino acids. J was trimmed by 6 bases and V by 4 bases; bases with no gene match: 9. Germline CDR1 and CDR2: MDHEN and SYDVKM. CDR3 in DNA: TGTGCCAGCAGTTCACCCCGGGACAGGGTTTCCGGGGAGCTGTTTTTT. It is translated as CASSSPRDRVSGELFF.

The V call is TRBV28, the J call TRBJ2-5; 7 positions match TRBD2. The CDR3 runs 13 residues. Trimming at V came to 7 bases and at J to 5 bases, leaving 7 bases not matched to a gene. The germline CDR1 and CDR2 sequences are MDHEN and SYDVKM. This CDR3 reads CASTLAAGETQYF. In DNA, the CDR3 is TGTGCCAGCACCCTGGCAGCGGGGGAGACCCAGTACTTC.

This chain connects TRBV9 to TRBJ2-2, with 9 bases lining up with TRBD2. This CDR3 is 16 amino acids long. Germline lookup yields CDR1 SGDLS and CDR2 YYNGEE. V shed 4 bases, J shed 6 bases, and the junction held 10 bases outside the gene matches. The CDR3 loop is CASSPTGVAGAGELFF. The CDR3, as DNA: TGTGCCAGCAGCCCCACGGGGGTAGCGGGAGCCGGGGAGCTGTTTTTT.

V usage is TRBV20-1 and J usage is TRBJ1-1, with D unclear. Trimming took 5 bases from V and 1 from J, leaving 5 bases between them. Germline lookup yields CDR1 DFQATT and CDR2 SNEGSKA (reference sequence). This CDR3 contains 11 residues. The CDR3 nucleotides read TGCAGTGCTTCACAGAACACTGAAGCTTTCTTT. It yields the protein CSASQNTEAFF.

This clone occurred a few times. Different DNA sequences within this sample yield the same CDR3. V gene TRBV18 combines with J gene TRBJ1-1; D is possibly TRBD1 (6 bases). The CDR3 spans 15 residues. V lost 3 bases, J lost 0 bases, and 11 bases lay in between. Germline CDR1 is KGHSH and CDR2 is LQKENI. This chain's CDR3 is CASSPLGHMNTEAFF. The CDR3 nucleotides read TGTGCCAGCTCACCCCTGGGACATATGAACACTGAAGCTTTCTTT.

This clone was seen a few times. The CDR3 region is CASSLESQSYTF. The CDR3 coding sequence is TGCGCCAGCAGCTTGGAAAGCCAGAGCTACACCTTC. The chain carries TRBV5-1 and TRBJ1-2; D remains ambiguous. Trimming stripped 0 bases from V and 9 bases from J, with 9 bases between. The CDR3 consists of 12 residues. Looked up from germline, CDR1 is SGHRS and CDR2 is YFSETQ.

Worth noting for this clone: This sample includes further DNA sequences coding for the same CDR3. The rearrangement uses TRBV19 and TRBJ2-7, with TRBD2 matching over 7 bases. CDR1 is LNHDA, CDR2 SQIVND, per germline (reference sequence). The J segment lost 1 base and the V segment lost 4 bases, leaving 4 bases of the junction unmatched. The CDR3 spans 14 residues. CDR3 nucleotides: TGTGCCAGTAGTACCCCCGGGGGGTCCTACGAGCAGTACTTC. Translated: CASSTPGGSYEQYF.

The rearrangement uses TRBV13 and TRBJ2-2; no reliable D call. This CDR3 spans 17 amino acids. Germline CDR1 reads PRHDT; CDR2 reads FYEKMQ (reference sequence). V was cut by 5 bases and J by 1 base, with 17 bases left in between. CDR3 nucleotides: TGTGCCAGCAGCATGGTATTCTTGACACGGAACACCGGGGAGCTGTTTTTT. It is translated as CASSMVFLTRNTGELFF.

J is TRBJ2-7 and V is TRBV27; 12 bases agree with TRBD2. J lost 5 bases, V lost 3 bases, and 5 bases had no gene match. Germline assignment: CDR1 MNHEY and CDR2 SMNVEV (reference sequence). The CDR3 runs 15 residues. The CDR3 protein is CASSFYLAGGHEQYF. In nucleotides, the CDR3 is TGTGCCAGCAGTTTTTACCTAGCGGGAGGGCACGAGCAGTACTTC.

The gene calls are TRBV5-1 and TRBJ2-5, with 10 bases matching TRBD1. Germline lookup yields CDR1 SGHRS and CDR2 YFSETQ. The ends lost 4 bases at V and 0 bases at J; junction bases unmatched: 6. The CDR3 runs to 16 residues. CDR3 in amino acids: CASSQGQGLDQETQYF. Here the CDR3 DNA reads TGCGCCAGCAGCCAGGGACAGGGGTTAGACCAAGAGACCCAGTACTTC.